Here is one T cell receptor (beta chain) with its context. This sample is part of a study of CD8 T cells in Susac syndrome. The CDR3 spans 19 residues. The ends lost 3 bases at V and 0 bases at J; junction bases unmatched: 14. The authors reverse transcribed about 0.45 to 1 ug RNA with random hexamers. TCRdb redid the calling of the immunoSEQ multiplex PCR reads with MiXCR, one entry per CDR3 protein. Of under 200,000 distinct CDR3 sequences listed, 91% are singletons. The TCR comes from a human donor with Susac syndrome. The sequenced sample was CD4+ T cells from PBMCs. V usage is TRBV12-3 or TRBV12-4 and J usage is TRBJ1-3, with TRBD1 matching 7 bases. CDR3 coding DNA: TGTGCCAGCAGTTTTGGGGGACAGCATTCACCCCGCTCTGGAAACACCATATATTTT. It specifies CASSFGGQHSPRSGNTIYF.